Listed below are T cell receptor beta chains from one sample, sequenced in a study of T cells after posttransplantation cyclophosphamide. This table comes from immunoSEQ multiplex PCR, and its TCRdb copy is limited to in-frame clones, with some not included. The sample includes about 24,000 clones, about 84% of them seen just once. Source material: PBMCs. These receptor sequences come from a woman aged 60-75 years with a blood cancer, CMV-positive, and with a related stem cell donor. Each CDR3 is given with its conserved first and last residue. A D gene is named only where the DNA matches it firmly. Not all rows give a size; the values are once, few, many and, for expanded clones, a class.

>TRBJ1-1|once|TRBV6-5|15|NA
TGTGCCAGCAGGAACATGTTACAGGGTAACACTGAAGCTTTCTTT
CASRNMLQGNTEAFF
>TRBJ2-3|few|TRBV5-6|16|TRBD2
TGTGCCAGCAGCTTCGGACTAGCGGTTAGCACAGATACGCAGTATTTT
CASSFGLAVSTDTQYF
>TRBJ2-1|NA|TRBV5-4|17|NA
TGTGCCAGCAGCTTGTTGGTAGCGGCAAGCTCCTACAATGAGCAGTTCTTC
CASSLLVAASSYNEQFF
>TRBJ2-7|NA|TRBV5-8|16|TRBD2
TGTGCCAGCAGCTCGGGACTAGCAGCACCGATCTACGAGCAGTACTTC
CASSSGLAAPIYEQYF
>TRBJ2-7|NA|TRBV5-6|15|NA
TGTGCCAGCAGCAAAGACAGGCCATTGGAGTACGAGCAGTACTTC
CASSKDRPLEYEQYF
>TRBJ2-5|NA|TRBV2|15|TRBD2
TGTGCCAGCAAAAACCCGGGACTAGCTGAAGAGACCCAGTACTTC
CASKNPGLAEETQYF
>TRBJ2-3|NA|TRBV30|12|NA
TGTGCCTGGAGGGGGTCGGGAAATACGCAGTATTTT
CAWRGSGNTQYF
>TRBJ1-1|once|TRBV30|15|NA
TGTGCCTGGAGTCACTTGACCCGGGTGAACACTGAAGCTTTCTTT
CAWSHLTRVNTEAFF
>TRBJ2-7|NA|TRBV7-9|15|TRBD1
TGTGCCAGCTCTCTTACAGGGGGCCCTGGGATCGAGCAGTACTTC
CASSLTGGPGIEQYF
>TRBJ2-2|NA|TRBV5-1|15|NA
TGCGCCAGCAGCTTGGTACTTAACTTAATCGGGGAGCTGTTTTTT
CASSLVLNLIGELFF
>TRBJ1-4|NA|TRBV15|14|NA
TGTGCCACCAGCAGAGGACAGATTAATGAAAAACTGTTTTTT
CATSRGQINEKLFF
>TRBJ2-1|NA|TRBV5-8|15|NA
TGTGCCAGCAGCTTGGAGGGGTTCCCCCACAATGAGCAGTTCTTC
CASSLEGFPHNEQFF
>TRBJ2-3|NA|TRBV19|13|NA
TGTGCCAGTAGTATGGCCAAGACAGATACGCAGTATTTT
CASSMAKTDTQYF
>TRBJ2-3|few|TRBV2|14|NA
TGTGCCAGCAGTGGACTCGCGTTGCCAGATACGCAGTATTTT
CASSGLALPDTQYF
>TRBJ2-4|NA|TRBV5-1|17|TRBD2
TGCGCCAGCAGCATTGGACTAGCGGTCTTCCCAGGGAACATTCAGTACTTC
CASSIGLAVFPGNIQYF
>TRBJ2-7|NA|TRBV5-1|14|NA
TGCGCCAGCAGCTTACAACAGCCCCAATACGAGCAGTACTTC
CASSLQQPQYEQYF
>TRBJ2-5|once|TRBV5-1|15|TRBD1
TGCGCCAGCAGCTTGGGGACAGGGGTCGGAGAGACCCAGTACTTC
CASSLGTGVGETQYF
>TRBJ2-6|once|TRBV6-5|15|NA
TGTGCCAGCAGTTACGTCAACTCTGGGGCCAACGTCCTGACTTTC
CASSYVNSGANVLTF
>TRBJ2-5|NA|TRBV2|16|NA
TGTGCCAGCAGTGGGAGGACAGCTTCGGTGCAAGAGACCCAGTACTTC
CASSGRTASVQETQYF
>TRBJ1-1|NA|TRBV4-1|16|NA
TGCGCCAGCAGAACCAAGAAGGGAGGTAAGGAAGCTGAAGCTTTCTTT
CASRTKKGGKEAEAFF
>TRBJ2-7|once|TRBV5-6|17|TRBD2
TGTGCCAGCAGCTTGGGACCCTGGCGGGAGGCTTACTACGAGCAGTACTTC
CASSLGPWREAYYEQYF
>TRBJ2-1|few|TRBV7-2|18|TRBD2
TGTGCCAGCAGCCCCAGGAGACGACTAGCGGGAGGTAACAATGAGCAGTTCTTC
CASSPRRRLAGGNNEQFF
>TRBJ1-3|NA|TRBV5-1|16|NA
TGCGCCAGCAGCATCGAGACAGGACCCTCTGGAAACACCATATATTTT
CASSIETGPSGNTIYF
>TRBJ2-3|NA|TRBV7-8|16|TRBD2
TGTGCCAGCAGCTTAGACGGTCTAGCGGGAGTAGATACGCAGTATTTT
CASSLDGLAGVDTQYF
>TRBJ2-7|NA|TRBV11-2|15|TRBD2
TGTGCCAGCAGCTCTCTAGCGGGAGCTACCTACGAGCAGTACTTC
CASSSLAGATYEQYF
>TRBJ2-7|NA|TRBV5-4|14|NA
TGTGCCAGCAGCCGGGAGACCCTTCGTCGCGAGCAGTACTTC
CASSRETLRREQYF
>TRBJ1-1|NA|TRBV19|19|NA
TGTGCCAGTAGTATGGGCCAGGGGATGAGGGGGTACCCGAACACTGAAGCTTTCTTT
CASSMGQGMRGYPNTEAFF
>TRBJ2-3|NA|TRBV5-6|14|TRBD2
TGTGCCAGCAGCCTAGCGGGTGGCACAGATACGCAGTATTTT
CASSLAGGTDTQYF
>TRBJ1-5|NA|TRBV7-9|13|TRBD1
TGTGCCAGCAGCACTCAGGGGGGTCAGCCCCAGCATTTT
CASSTQGGQPQHF
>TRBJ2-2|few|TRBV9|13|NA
TGTGCCAGCAGCGTATCTGACACCGGGGAGCTGTTTTTT
CASSVSDTGELFF
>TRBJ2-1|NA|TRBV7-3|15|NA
TGTGCCAGCAGCTTAACTAGCGGAGACTACAATGAGCAGTTCTTC
CASSLTSGDYNEQFF
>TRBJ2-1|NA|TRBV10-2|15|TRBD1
TGCGCCAGCAGATCTTCCGGGACAGGGGCATGGGAGCAGTTCTTC
CASRSSGTGAWEQFF
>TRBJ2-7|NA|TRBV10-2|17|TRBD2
TGCGCCAGCAGCAACCACGGAACCGGGACTAGGACCCTCGAGCAGTACTTC
CASSNHGTGTRTLEQYF
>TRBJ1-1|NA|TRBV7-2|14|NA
TGTGCCAGCAGCTCCGGAGGGGCGAACACTGAAGCTTTCTTT
CASSSGGANTEAFF
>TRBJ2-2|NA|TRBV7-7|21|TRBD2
TGTGCCAGCAGCTTAAATATCTGGAGGATGGGGCGGGAGCGCGGCACCGGGGAGCTGTTTTTT
CASSLNIWRMGRERGTGELFF
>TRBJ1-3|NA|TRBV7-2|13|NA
TGTGCCAGCGCCTCGAGCTCTGGAAACACCATATATTTT
CASASSSGNTIYF
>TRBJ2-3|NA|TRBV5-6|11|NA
TGTGCCAGCAGCTTCGGTGATACGCAGTATTTT
CASSFGDTQYF
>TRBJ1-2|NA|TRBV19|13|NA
TGTGCCAGTAGTGTTGGGGCTACATATGGCTACACCTTC
CASSVGATYGYTF
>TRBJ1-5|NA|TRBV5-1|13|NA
TGCGCCAGCAGCTTGGTCGGAGTAGGGCCCCAGCATTTT
CASSLVGVGPQHF
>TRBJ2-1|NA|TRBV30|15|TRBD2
TGTGCCTGGGGGGTTTGGACTAGCGGGTACAATGAGCAGTTCTTC
CAWGVWTSGYNEQFF